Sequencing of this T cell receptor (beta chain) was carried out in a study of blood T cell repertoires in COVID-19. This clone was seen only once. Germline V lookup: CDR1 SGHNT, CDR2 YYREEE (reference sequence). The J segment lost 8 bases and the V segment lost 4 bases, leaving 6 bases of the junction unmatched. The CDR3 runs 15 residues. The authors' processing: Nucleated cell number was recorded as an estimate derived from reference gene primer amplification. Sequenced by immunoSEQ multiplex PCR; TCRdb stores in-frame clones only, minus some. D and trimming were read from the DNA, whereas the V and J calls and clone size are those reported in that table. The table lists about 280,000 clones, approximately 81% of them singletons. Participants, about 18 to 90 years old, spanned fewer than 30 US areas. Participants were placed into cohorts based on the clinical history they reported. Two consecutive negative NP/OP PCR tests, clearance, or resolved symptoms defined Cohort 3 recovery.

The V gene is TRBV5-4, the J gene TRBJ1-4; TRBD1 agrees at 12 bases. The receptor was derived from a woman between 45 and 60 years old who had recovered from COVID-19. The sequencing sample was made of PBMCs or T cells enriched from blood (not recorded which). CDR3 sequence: CASSQPGTGGEKLFF. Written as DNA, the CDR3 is TGTGCCAGCAGCCAGCCCGGGACAGGGGGCGAAAAACTGTTTTTT.